The 26 T cell receptor beta chains listed next were all sequenced from one sample in a study of CD8 T cells in ankylosing spondylitis. TCRdb ran MiXCR on the 5' RACE reads and lists one entry per CDR3 protein. The sample contains some 100,000 distinct CDR3 sequences, about 8.1% of which appear only once. Their cognate antigens are unknown. The study, taken as a whole, reports: Ankylosing spondylitis blood seemed to carry a telltale TCR beta motif made of under 10 highly homologous variants.

The sample was blood, either unsorted or a sorted T cell fraction (not recorded which). Receptor source: a male donor with ankylosing spondylitis.

This clonotype was seen repeatedly, ten times or more. This chain links TRBV27 with TRBJ2-1; D uncertain. Germline V gene data show CDR1 as MNHEY and CDR2 as SMNVEV (reference sequence). Trimming took 4 bases from V and 6 from J, leaving 4 bases between them. The CDR3 consists of 11 residues. DNA for the CDR3: TGTGCCAGCAGTTGGTCCAATGAGCAGTTCTTC. This encodes CASSWSNEQFF.

The chain combines TRBV20-1 with TRBJ2-7, with a possible D match to TRBD2 (5 bases). Trimming removed 4 bases at V and 2 bases at J, with 30 bases between. The CDR3 has 19 amino acids. Germline CDR1 is DFQATT and CDR2 is SNEGSKA (reference sequence). Here the CDR3 reads CSAMGILAGEAQKTYEQYF. The DNA for the CDR3 is TGCAGTGCTATGGGGATATTGGCGGGTGAAGCACAAAAAACCTACGAGCAGTACTTC.

This chain connects TRBV5-5 to TRBJ1-2, with D tentatively TRBD1 (6 bases). V was shortened by 4 bases and J by 4 bases, with 20 bases between the two germline ends. There are 16 residues in the CDR3. The V gene's germline CDR1 is SGHKS and CDR2 YYEKEE (reference sequence). CDR3 in amino acids: CASSPYNDRYIYGYTF. CDR3 nucleotides: TGTGCCAGCAGCCCCTACAACGACAGGTACATCTATGGCTACACCTTC.

The chain is built from TRBV9 and TRBJ1-1; 7 positions match TRBD1. CDR1 SGDLS and CDR2 YYNGEE come from the germline V gene. The CDR3 loop spans 15 amino acids. Unmatched junction bases numbered 7, after V lost 3 bases and J lost 2 bases. As DNA, the CDR3 is TGTGCCAGCAGCGAGGGGGGACAGCCCAACACTGAAGCTTTCTTT. This encodes CASSEGGQPNTEAFF. The variable domain in full, completed from reference TRBV9 and TRBJ1-1, reads DSGVTQTPKHLITATGQRVTLRCSPRSGDLSVYWYQQSLDQGLQFLIQYYNGEERAKGNILERFSAQQFPDLHSELNLSSLELGDSALYFCASSEGGQPNTEAFFGQGTRLTVV.

In this sample, this clonotype turned up many times. The rearrangement joins TRBV5-1 to TRBJ2-2; D possibly uses TRBD1 or TRBD2 (5 bases each). This CDR3 spans 20 amino acids. Trimming removed 0 bases from V and 7 bases from J, with 28 bases in between. The germline CDR1 and CDR2 sequences are SGHRS and YFSETQ. CDR3 nucleotides: TGCGCCAGCAGCTTGGCCCGACAAACCAGGGCCGAAAGAGGAGGCGGGGAGCTGTTTTTT. Its protein is CASSLARQTRAERGGGELFF.

The V and J genes are TRBV20-1 and TRBJ1-1, with TRBD1 identical over 7 bases. Germline V gives CDR1 DFQATT, CDR2 SNEGSKA (reference sequence). J was trimmed by 0 bases and V by 1 base; bases with no gene match: 2. This CDR3 has 14 amino acids. The CDR3 spells CSARADRVNTEAFF. In DNA form, the CDR3 reads TGCAGTGCTAGAGCTGACAGGGTGAACACTGAAGCTTTCTTT.

Only a few counts were recorded for this clonotype. CDR3 in DNA: TGTGCCAGCAGCCAAGAAGGGACTGGAGCCTACGAGCAGTACTTC. Translating gives CASSQEGTGAYEQYF. The chain employs TRBV4-2 and TRBJ2-7, with a tentative D call TRBD2 (6 bases). The CDR3 is made up of 15 amino acids. Germline CDR1 LGHNA, CDR2 YNFKEQ. V lost 0 bases and J lost 2, with 11 bases in between.

The V gene is TRBV5-1, the J gene TRBJ1-1; unclear D gene. V lost 4 bases to trimming and J lost 7 bases, with 14 bases between them. From germline, CDR1 is SGHRS and CDR2 YFSETQ. CDR3 length: 13 residues. The CDR3 DNA follows: TGCGCCAGCAGCCCGCGGGGTCCGGATGAAGCTTTCTTT. Its protein product is CASSPRGPDEAFF.

This clonotype was counted only a few times. The V gene is TRBV2, the J gene TRBJ1-5; 9 bases are shared with TRBD1. Germline CDR1 SNHLY, CDR2 FYNNEI. V lost 6 bases, J lost 4 bases, and 1 base stayed unmatched. This CDR3 contains 13 residues. CDR3 nucleotide sequence: TGTGCCAGCAGGGGACAGGGAAATCAGCCCCAGCATTTT. Its translation is CASRGQGNQPQHF.

The gene calls are TRBV3-1 and TRBJ2-5; 7 positions match TRBD1. The J segment lost 5 bases and the V segment lost 3 bases, leaving 6 bases of the junction unmatched. The CDR3 extends over 14 amino acids. Germline values: CDR1 LGHDT, CDR2 YNNKEL (reference sequence). CDR3 sequence: CASSHEQGKETQYF. The CDR3, as DNA: TGTGCCAGCAGCCATGAACAGGGGAAGGAGACCCAGTACTTC.

This clonotype was detected many times. The chain has TRBV4-1 and TRBJ2-3; D might be TRBD1 (5 bases). V lost 0 bases and J lost 2, with 9 bases in between. Germline V CDR1 and CDR2: MGHRA, YSYEKL. CDR3 length: 15 amino acids. The CDR3 is CASSQDPGITDTQYF. The CDR3 nucleotides read TGCGCCAGCAGCCAAGATCCAGGGATCACAGATACGCAGTATTTT.

In its sample, this clonotype was seen a few times. The gene calls are TRBV11-2 and TRBJ2-1, with D possibly being TRBD2 (6 bases). The CDR3 length is 12 residues. V lost 5 bases, J lost 7 bases, and 9 bases lay in between. The germline CDR1 and CDR2 sequences are SGHAT and FQNNGV. In DNA, the CDR3 is TGTGCCAGCAGCACGACTAGTAATGAGCAGTTCTTC. It codes for CASSTTSNEQFF.

In its sample, this clonotype was seen many times. This chain joins TRBV7-9 and TRBJ1-3; 7 nucleotides agree with TRBD1. The CDR3 length is 14 residues. CDR1 SEHNR and CDR2 FQNEAQ come from the germline V gene (reference sequence). V trimming: 5 bases; J trimming: 4 bases; junction bases outside the gene matches: 5. The CDR3 sequence is CASSVTGAGNTIYF. CDR3 nucleotides: TGTGCCAGCAGCGTTACAGGGGCAGGAAACACCATATATTTT.

The table lists this clonotype with a few counts. The V call is TRBV7-9, the J call TRBJ2-3, with a tentative D call TRBD2 (5 bases). CDR1 is SEHNR, CDR2 FQNEAQ, per germline (reference sequence). V was cut by 1 base and J by 5 bases, with 19 bases left in between. This CDR3 contains 17 residues. The CDR3 loop is CASSLEIWRALGDTQYF. CDR3 nucleotide sequence: TGTGCCAGCAGCTTAGAGATTTGGCGGGCCCTAGGAGATACGCAGTATTTT.

The V and J genes are TRBV2 and TRBJ1-4; D is possibly TRBD1 (5 bases). The CDR3 runs 13 residues. Germline CDR1 reads SNHLY; CDR2 reads FYNNEI. Between the trimmed V and J ends, which lost 1 base and 6 bases, there was a span of 6 bases. CDR3 sequence reads: CASSEGRDEKLFF. DNA for the CDR3: TGTGCCAGCAGTGAAGGCAGGGATGAAAAACTGTTTTTT.

J is TRBJ1-2 and V is TRBV7-6; D gene ambiguous. Germline V lookup: CDR1 SGHVS, CDR2 FNYEAQ. Between the trimmed V and J ends, which lost 1 base and 8 bases, there was a span of 14 bases. This CDR3 comprises 14 residues. CDR3 protein: CASSLVELSGGYTF. The CDR3 DNA reads TGTGCCAGCAGCTTAGTTGAGTTGTCAGGAGGCTACACCTTC. The variable domain in full, with the rest retrieved from reference TRBV7-6 and TRBJ1-2, is GAGVSQSPRYKVTKRGQDVALRCDPISGHVSLYWYRQALGQGPEFLTYFNYEAQQDKSGLPNDRFSAERPEGSISTLTIQRTEQRDSAMYRCASSLVELSGGYTFGSGTRLTVV.

This chain connects TRBV6-4 to TRBJ1-2; TRBD1 matches at 7 bases. Germline CDR1 and CDR2: MRHNA and SNTAGT. V shed 0 bases, J shed 2 bases, and the junction held 3 bases outside the gene matches. The CDR3 extends over 15 amino acids. The CDR3 DNA reads TGTGCCAGCAGTGACTCCCGGACAGGCAACTATGGCTACACCTTC. It encodes CASSDSRTGNYGYTF.

Only a few counts were recorded for this clonotype. This chain joins TRBV12-3 or TRBV12-4 and TRBJ1-1; D possibly corresponds to TRBD1 (6 bases). The ends were cut back, 5 bases at V and 4 bases at J, with 14 bases in the middle. The CDR3 consists of 14 residues. CDR3 sequence reads: CASSGEGGVTEAFF. The CDR3 DNA reads as TGTGCCAGCAGTGGCGAGGGGGGGGTCACTGAAGCTTTCTTT.

The gene calls are TRBV14 and TRBJ2-1, with D uncertain. CDR1 is SGHDN and CDR2 is FVKESK in the germline V gene. V was pared by 4 bases and J by 0 bases, with 13 bases between. This CDR3 is built from 16 residues. Here the CDR3 reads CASSPPGWGSYNEQFF. In DNA, the CDR3 is TGTGCCAGCAGCCCCCCAGGTTGGGGCTCCTACAATGAGCAGTTCTTC.

The gene calls are TRBV25-1 and TRBJ1-6, with TRBD1 matching 7 bases. Trimming took 2 bases from V and 7 from J; bases not matched to a gene: 8. The CDR3 has 16 amino acids. The germline CDR1 and CDR2 sequences are MGHDK and SYGVNS. CDR3 sequence reads: CASSEPRDSSNSPLHF. The CDR3 DNA follows: TGTGCCAGCAGTGAACCCAGGGACAGCTCAAATTCACCCCTCCACTTT.

This clonotype was counted a few times. V usage is TRBV6-1 and J usage is TRBJ2-1; TRBD2 matches 15 bases. Germline V lookup: CDR1 MNHNS, CDR2 SASEGT. The CDR3 has 20 amino acids. J lost 0 bases, V lost 4 bases, and 10 bases had no gene match. The CDR3 loop reads CASSAGLAGGPRSSYNEQFF. The CDR3 coding sequence is TGTGCCAGCAGTGCCGGACTAGCGGGAGGGCCTAGGAGCTCCTACAATGAGCAGTTCTTC.

A word on this clonotype: At one end, the junction sequence differs from germline, possibly due to a read error. The chain recombines TRBV27 with TRBJ2-7; D not resolved. The CDR3 totals 15 residues. Germline-derived CDR1 and CDR2 are MNHEY and SMNVEV (reference sequence). This CDR3 is CASGLGFRESYEQYF. CDR3 bases: TGTGCCAGCGGTTTAGGATTCAGAGAATCCTACGAGCAGTACTTC.

In its sample, this clonotype was seen a few times. The V and J genes are TRBV5-5 and TRBJ2-1; TRBD2 agrees at 14 bases. The CDR3 extends over 15 amino acids. CDR1 and CDR2 from the germline V gene are SGHKS and YYEKEE (reference sequence). V shed 4 bases, J shed 6 bases, and the junction held 3 bases outside the gene matches. The CDR3 coding sequence is TGTGCCAGCAGCGGGACTAGCGGGAGATTCAATGAGCAGTTCTTC. Amino acid sequence: CASSGTSGRFNEQFF. Supplemented by reference TRBV5-5 and TRBJ2-1, the full variable domain reads DAGVTQSPTHLIKTRGQQVTLRCSPISGHKSVSWYQQVLGQGPQFIFQYYEKEERGRGNFPDRFSARQFPNYSSELNVNALLLGDSALYLCASSGTSGRFNEQFFGPGTRLTVL.

This chain joins TRBV28 and TRBJ2-3; D may be TRBD1 (6 bases). From germline, CDR1 is MDHEN and CDR2 SYDVKM. The ends were cut back, 4 bases at V and 1 base at J, with 12 bases in the middle. There are 15 residues in the CDR3. The chain's CDR3 is CASSSTGPRTDTQYF. In DNA form, the CDR3 reads TGTGCCAGCAGTTCAACAGGGCCTCGCACAGATACGCAGTATTTT. The complete variable domain, with remaining parts taken from reference TRBV28 and TRBJ2-3, reads DVKVTQSSRYLVKRTGEKVFLECVQDMDHENMFWYRQDPGLGLRLIYFSYDVKMKEKGDIPEGYSVSREKKERFSLILESASTNQTSMYLCASSSTGPRTDTQYFGPGTRLTVL.

This clonotype was observed at least ten times. The chain carries TRBV4-1 and TRBJ1-2; D not certain. CDR1 MGHRA and CDR2 YSYEKL come from the germline V gene. This CDR3 comprises 16 residues. With 2 bases removed from V and 2 bases from J, the gap between germline ends came to 15 bases. CDR3 nucleotide sequence: TGCGCCAGCAGCCAACTTGACACGATCCTAAACTATGGCTACACCTTC. Amino acid sequence: CASSQLDTILNYGYTF.

The CDR3 region has the DNA TGTGCCAGCAGCTCGTCCGGGACTACTTCCTACGAGCAGTACTTC. This translates into CASSSSGTTSYEQYF. The chain recombines TRBV5-5 with TRBJ2-7; TRBD2 matches at 7 bases. The germline CDR1 and CDR2 sequences are SGHKS and YYEKEE (reference sequence). Germline trimming cut 3 bases from V and 1 base from J; bases unmatched to any gene: 7. This CDR3 comprises 15 residues.